Listed below are T cell receptor beta chains from one sample, sequenced in a study of blood T cells in healthy people across ages. TCRdb called the 5' RACE reads again in MiXCR, with one record for every CDR3 protein. The sample lists 1,500,000 or so distinct CDR3 sequences; roughly 64% were seen once. Sequencing input: blood. The source is a man aged 18 to 30 in good health. The CDR3 runs from the conserved cysteine through the conserved F or W. The order of the fields is D gene, V gene, clone size, J gene, CDR3 DNA, CDR3 protein. A D gene is named only where the DNA matches it firmly. Size is omitted from some rows. Given values are once, few, many or a class for expanded clones.

>NA|TRBV29-1|NA|TRBJ1-2
TGCAGCATATTTTACTTGACTAACTATGGCTACACCTTC
CSIFYLTNYGYTF
>NA|TRBV10-2|NA|TRBJ2-7
TGCGTCAGCAGTGACAACTACGAGCAGTACTTC
CVSSDNYEQYF
>NA|TRBV29-1|NA|TRBJ2-2
TGCAGCGTTCAGGACGCGAACACCGGGGAGCTGTTTTTT
CSVQDANTGELFF
>NA|TRBV10-3|NA|TRBJ2-7
TGTGCCATCAGTCCCCTGGGGGGCAACGAGCAGTACTTC
CAISPLGGNEQYF
>TRBD2|TRBV12-3/TRBV12-4|few|TRBJ2-1
TGTGCCAGCAGTTTGGGCACCAGCGGGATAAGGAATGAGCAGTTCTTC
CASSLGTSGIRNEQFF
>NA|TRBV6-1|NA|TRBJ1-2
TGTGCCAGCAGTGAGGACAGTCACTATGGCTACACCTTC
CASSEDSHYGYTF
>TRBD1|TRBV20-1|few|TRBJ2-1
TGCAGTGCTGGGGACAGGGGTTTCTACAATGAGCAGTTCTTC
CSAGDRGFYNEQFF
>TRBD2|TRBV20-1|NA|TRBJ2-1
TGCAGTGCATGTCCGGGACTAGGGGACAATGAGCAGTTCTTC
CSACPGLGDNEQFF
>TRBD1|TRBV4-1|NA|TRBJ1-5
TGCGCCAGCAGCCAAGAGACAGGGAGGGGGTTCTCCCAGCATTTT
CASSQETGRGFSQHF
>NA|TRBV12-3/TRBV12-4|NA|TRBJ1-1
TGTGCCAGCAGTCCTCACCCGGGCAGGTCCGCGAACACTGAAGCTTTCTTT
CASSPHPGRSANTEAFF
>NA|TRBV27|NA|TRBJ2-6
TGTGCCAGCAGTAGGACACTCGCTGGGGCCAACGTCCTGACTTTC
CASSRTLAGANVLTF
>NA|TRBV28|NA|TRBJ2-1
TGTGCCAGCAGTTTAAGCTACGGGCAGTACAATGAGCAGTTCTTC
CASSLSYGQYNEQFF
>NA|TRBV12-3/TRBV12-4|NA|TRBJ1-1
TGTGCCAGCAGTTTTCTGGGGGGGGGAAACACTGAAGCTTTCTTT
CASSFLGGGNTEAFF
>NA|TRBV7-9|NA|TRBJ2-1
TGTGCCAGCAGCTTCGGATGGGGGGCCTCCTACAATGAGCAGTTCTTC
CASSFGWGASYNEQFF
>NA|TRBV20-1|once|TRBJ2-7
TGCAGTGCTAACTCGGACGTCAACCACGAGCAGTACTTC
CSANSDVNHEQYF
>NA|TRBV6-2/TRBV6-3|NA|TRBJ2-7
TGTGCCAGCACGGAGGGCAGGGCCCATTTGTGGGGAGAGCAGTACTTC
CASTEGRAHLWGEQYF
>NA|TRBV20-1|NA|TRBJ2-4
TGCAGTGCTAGGGAGGGGGCAAACATTCAGTACTTC
CSAREGANIQYF
>NA|TRBV12-3/TRBV12-4|NA|TRBJ1-4
TGTGCCAGCACGGGCCGGCATAATGAAAAACTGTTTTTT
CASTGRHNEKLFF
>TRBD2|TRBV6-2/TRBV6-3|once|TRBJ2-3
TGTGCCAGCAGTAAGGCGGCGGGAGGGCCCACAGATACGCAGTATTTT
CASSKAAGGPTDTQYF
>NA|TRBV14|NA|TRBJ2-5
TGTGCCAGCAGCTTCGACAATTCCCTTCGGGAGACCCAGTACTTC
CASSFDNSLRETQYF
>NA|TRBV7-2|NA|TRBJ1-2
TGTGTCAGCAGCTTAGAGAGGCAGGCCTCCAACTATGGCTACACCTTC
CVSSLERQASNYGYTF
>NA|TRBV6-2/TRBV6-3|once|TRBJ2-2
TGTGCCAGCAGTTACGCGGCAACAGGGTCCGGGGAGCTGTTTTTT
CASSYAATGSGELFF
>NA|TRBV14|NA|TRBJ2-2
TGTGCCAGCAGACTGGGACACTTCACCGGGGAGCTGTTTTTT
CASRLGHFTGELFF
>TRBD1|TRBV12-3/TRBV12-4|NA|TRBJ1-4
TGTGCCAGCAGGAGGGACAGGGAAGATGAAAAACTGTTTTTT
CASRRDREDEKLFF
>TRBD2|TRBV20-1|NA|TRBJ2-5
TGCAGTATAGCGGGAGGGCAAGAGACCCAGTACTTC
CSIAGGQETQYF
>NA|TRBV9|NA|TRBJ1-2
TGTGCCAGCAGCTTCGTGGAGGGCTCTAACTATGGCTACACCTTC
CASSFVEGSNYGYTF
>NA|TRBV6-5|NA|TRBJ1-2
TGTGCCAGCAGCCAGGACAGAGCCTTCTATGGCTACACCTTC
CASSQDRAFYGYTF
>NA|TRBV27|NA|TRBJ1-2
TGTGCCAGCAGTCTTAACGGACTAAGCAACTATGGCTACACCTTC
CASSLNGLSNYGYTF
>NA|TRBV7-2|NA|TRBJ2-5
TGTGCCAGCAGCTCGACGGTTACTGAGACCCAGTACTTC
CASSSTVTETQYF
>TRBD1|TRBV7-9|NA|TRBJ2-3
TGTGCCAGCAGTTCCGGGACAGGGGTGATAGATACGCAGTATTTT
CASSSGTGVIDTQYF
>TRBD2|TRBV7-2|NA|TRBJ2-3
TGTGCCAGCAGCTTAATGATGGAGCGCGGGGGAAGCACAGATACGCAGTATTTT
CASSLMMERGGSTDTQYF
>TRBD1|TRBV5-4|NA|TRBJ1-2
TGTGCCAGCAGCCAGGGGACAGGGTACAACTATGGCTACACCTTC
CASSQGTGYNYGYTF
>TRBD1|TRBV20-1|NA|TRBJ1-2
TGCAGTGCTAGATCAACAGGGGGCGGTGGTGGCTACACCTTC
CSARSTGGGGGYTF
>NA|TRBV29-1|NA|TRBJ1-1
TGCAGCGTTGAATTCGGAGGGATGAACACTGAAGCTTTCTTT
CSVEFGGMNTEAFF
>TRBD1|TRBV6-2/TRBV6-3|few|TRBJ1-1
TGTGCCAGCAGTTACTCCCCGGGACAGGGGATTTGGAACACTGAAGCTTTCTTT
CASSYSPGQGIWNTEAFF
>NA|TRBV20-1|NA|TRBJ2-7
TGCAGTGCCATACTCCCTGTAGGGGTAACCTACGAGCAGTACTTC
CSAILPVGVTYEQYF
>TRBD2|TRBV11-2|NA|TRBJ2-5
TGTGCCAGCAGCAATCTCCGTGGGACTAGGGTAGAGACCCAGTACTTC
CASSNLRGTRVETQYF